This entry describes one TCR beta chain. The entry originates in a study of CD8 T cells in Susac syndrome. The authors reverse transcribed roughly 0.5 to 1 ug RNA with random hexamers. TCR beta CDR3 was amplified by immunoSEQ covering 54 Vbeta and 13 Jbeta. TCRdb reprocessed the immunoSEQ multiplex PCR reads via MiXCR and lists one record per CDR3 protein. The table records around 180,000 distinct CDR3 sequences, under 97% of them present only once. Germline CDR1 and CDR2: SGHRS and YFSETQ. V was trimmed by 3 bases and J by 0 bases, leaving 28 bases between them. This CDR3 is 21 amino acids long. The TCR was taken from a human donor with multiple sclerosis. The sample was CD4+ T cells from PBMCs. This rearrangement joins TRBV5-1 to TRBJ2-1; the D is unclear. CDR3 coding DNA: TGCGCCAGCAGCTCACCCCGGACGGACGGTCCATCCCGATACTCCTACAATGAGCAGTTCTTC. Its translation is CASSSPRTDGPSRYSYNEQFF. The variable domain in full, with the rest retrieved from reference TRBV5-1 and TRBJ2-1, is KAGVTQTPRYLIKTRGQQVTLSCSPISGHRSVSWYQQTPGQGLQFLFEYFSETQRNKGNFPGRFSGRQFSNSRSEMNVSTLELGDSALYLCASSSPRTDGPSRYSYNEQFFGPGTRLTVL.